Listed below are T cell receptor beta chains from one sample, sequenced in a study of shared clonotypes between healthy human individuals. The data were produced by immunoSEQ multiplex PCR, yet TCRdb's version contains in-frame clones alone and is incomplete. The sample lists some 2,500,000 clones, 85% to 95% occurring once. The material sequenced was naive CD4+ T cells from PBMCs. Source of these receptors: a man aged 18 to 30 in good health. Some clones in this sample may be carry-over from other donors' samples. Both conserved end residues are part of each CDR3. The D gene is left open where the match is weak. Not every row has a clone size; where given, it reads once, few, many or a size class.

v_gene	abundance	j_gene	d_gene	CDR3aa	CDR3nt
TRBV18	.	TRBJ2-5	TRBD1	CASSPTQGALETQYF	TGTGCCAGCTCACCGACACAGGGGGCCTTAGAGACCCAGTACTTC
TRBV5-4	.	TRBJ2-7	.	CASSLDQGHEQYF	TGTGCCAGCAGCCTTGACCAGGGCCACGAGCAGTACTTC
TRBV10-3	.	TRBJ2-1	TRBD2	CAIDRGRAGGYEQFF	TGTGCCATCGATCGGGGGCGAGCGGGAGGGTATGAGCAGTTCTTC
TRBV7-2	.	TRBJ1-3	TRBD1	CASSSTTGRQINTIYF	TGTGCCAGCAGCTCGACGACAGGGCGGCAGATAAACACCATATATTTT
TRBV2	.	TRBJ2-6	.	CASSLTVNSGANVLTF	TGTGCCAGCAGTTTGACAGTCAACTCTGGGGCCAACGTCCTGACTTTC
TRBV7-3	.	TRBJ2-6	.	CASSSSGANVLTF	TGTGCCAGCAGCTCATCTGGGGCCAACGTCCTGACTTTC
TRBV27	.	TRBJ2-7	.	CASSPFGDSVYEQYF	TGTGCCAGCAGCCCATTTGGGGACTCAGTCTACGAGCAGTACTTC
TRBV14	.	TRBJ2-1	TRBD2	CASSPEGREYRYNEQFF	TGTGCCAGCAGCCCCGAGGGGCGGGAGTATCGCTACAATGAGCAGTTCTTC
TRBV28	.	TRBJ2-1	TRBD2	CASLTSGRAVNEQFF	TGTGCCAGCCTTACTAGCGGGAGGGCCGTAAATGAGCAGTTCTTC
TRBV6-5	.	TRBJ1-1	TRBD1	CASSWDRGSTEAFF	TGTGCCAGCAGTTGGGACAGGGGGAGTACTGAAGCTTTCTTT
TRBV7-2	.	TRBJ2-3	.	CASSLVGGSDTQYF	TGTGCCAGCAGCTTAGTTGGGGGTTCAGATACGCAGTATTTT
TRBV14	.	TRBJ1-3	.	CASSQGLEAGNTIYF	TGTGCCAGCAGCCAAGGTCTTGAAGCTGGAAACACCATATATTTT
TRBV28	.	TRBJ2-1	TRBD2	CASSLWWLAGPPAGYNEQFF	TGTGCCAGCAGTTTATGGTGGCTAGCGGGTCCGCCGGCGGGCTACAATGAGCAGTTCTTC
TRBV28	.	TRBJ1-4	.	CASSLISGDNEKLFF	TGTGCCAGCAGTTTGATTTCGGGGGATAATGAAAAACTGTTTTTT
TRBV27	.	TRBJ2-1	TRBD2	CASSLGGWLHLTYNEQFF	TGTGCCAGCAGTTTGGGGGGGTGGCTGCATCTAACCTACAATGAGCAGTTCTTC
TRBV6-6	.	TRBJ1-1	.	CASSTPANTEAFF	TGTGCCAGCAGTACCCCCGCCAACACTGAAGCTTTCTTT
TRBV5-1	.	TRBJ1-1	.	CASSSATAGVEAFF	TGCGCCAGCAGCTCTGCAACAGCCGGAGTTGAAGCTTTCTTT
TRBV19	.	TRBJ2-7	.	CASSAGYYEQYF	TGTGCCAGTAGCGCGGGGTACTACGAGCAGTACTTC
TRBV19	.	TRBJ1-2	.	CASSTRQVPGYTF	TGTGCCAGTAGTACCCGACAGGTTCCTGGCTACACCTTC
TRBV18	.	TRBJ2-5	.	CASSPQLGPETQYF	TGTGCCAGCTCACCACAACTCGGACCAGAGACCCAGTACTTC
TRBV14	few	TRBJ2-3	TRBD2	CASSLPRTSRSSTDTQYF	TGTGCCAGCAGCCTACCCAGGACTAGCCGATCTAGCACAGATACGCAGTATTTT
TRBV7-3	.	TRBJ2-1	TRBD2	CASSLRAASGYLYNEQFF	TGTGCCAGCAGCTTAAGAGCGGCTAGCGGGTACCTCTACAATGAGCAGTTCTTC
TRBV28	.	TRBJ2-7	.	CASSFQAGAPSNGYEQYF	TGTGCCAGCAGTTTTCAAGCGGGCGCCCCTTCGAACGGCTACGAGCAGTACTTC
TRBV6-5	.	TRBJ2-5	.	CASSAWETQYF	TGTGCCAGCAGTGCCTGGGAGACCCAGTACTTC
TRBV9	.	TRBJ1-2	TRBD1	CASSGDRGYGYTF	TGTGCCAGCAGCGGGGACAGGGGCTATGGCTACACCTTC
TRBV27	.	TRBJ1-1	.	CASSPRRGNTEAFF	TGTGCCAGCAGTCCCCGCAGGGGGAACACTGAAGCTTTCTTT
TRBV9	once	TRBJ2-7	TRBD2	CASSESTSGSYEQYF	TGTGCCAGCAGCGAGAGTACTAGCGGGAGCTACGAGCAGTACTTC
TRBV29-1	.	TRBJ2-1	.	CSVEDPGTYNEQFF	TGCAGCGTTGAAGATCCGGGAACCTACAATGAGCAGTTCTTC
TRBV6-5	.	TRBJ1-4	.	CASRMDATNEKLFF	TGTGCCAGCAGGATGGATGCAACTAATGAAAAACTGTTTTTT
TRBV27	.	TRBJ1-5	.	CASSRTRQPQHF	TGTGCCAGCAGTCGGACCCGGCAGCCCCAGCATTTT
TRBV11-2	.	TRBJ2-7	TRBD1	CASSALPGQDSTYEQYF	TGTGCCAGCAGCGCCCTACCCGGACAGGACTCAACCTACGAGCAGTACTTC
TRBV9	.	TRBJ2-1	.	CASSSRQGGARQFF	TGTGCCAGCAGCTCTCGCCAAGGGGGGGCAAGGCAGTTCTTC
TRBV6-1	.	TRBJ1-3	.	CASSVVSGNTIYF	TGTGCCAGCAGTGTCGTCTCAGGAAACACCATATATTTT
TRBV6-1	.	TRBJ1-4	TRBD1	CASKGQFNEKLFF	TGTGCCAGCAAGGGACAGTTTAATGAAAAACTGTTTTTT
TRBV18	.	TRBJ2-1	TRBD2	CASSPGAGSYNEQFF	TGTGCCAGCTCACCGGGAGCGGGATCCTACAATGAGCAGTTCTTC
TRBV15	.	TRBJ2-5	.	CATSRDSAETQYF	TGTGCCACCAGCAGAGATTCCGCGGAGACCCAGTACTTC
TRBV7-3	.	TRBJ2-1	.	CASSLTKRRTYNEQFF	TGTGCCAGCAGCTTAACAAAACGGCGTACTTACAATGAGCAGTTCTTC
TRBV19	few	TRBJ1-5	.	CASSHQGFNQPQHF	TGTGCCAGTAGTCATCAGGGGTTCAATCAGCCCCAGCATTTT